This T cell receptor beta chain derives from a study of OX40 agonist ivuxolimab in advanced cancers. Background on the study: Ivuxolimab is a fully human IgG2 antibody that activates OX40 (CD134).

Note on this clone: Its antigen remains unidentified.

Germline-derived CDR1 and CDR2 are MNHEY and SVGAGI. Trimming took off 6 bases at V and 2 bases at J, with 17 bases between the two ends. The CDR3 runs to 16 residues. General study points: There was clonal expansion of CD4+ and CD8+ blood T cells by week 6 at 0.1 to 3.0 mg/kg. Several nonresponders also turned out to have low normalized T-cell clonal expansion.

The data were produced by immunoSEQ multiplex PCR, yet TCRdb's version contains in-frame clones alone and is incomplete. Of about 51,000 clones in the sample, roughly 90% were seen once. The chain carries TRBV6-5 and TRBJ2-1; D possibly corresponds to TRBD2 (6 bases). Specimen: CD4+ or CD8+ T cells sorted from blood, collected in a trial of the OX40 agonist ivuxolimab. This receptor was obtained from an adult with an advanced solid tumor such as melanoma, head and neck, liver or kidney cancer. CDR3 sequence (DNA): TGTGCCAGCAGGTACCGGGACTTAGACGCCTACAATGAGCAGTTCTTC. Encoded protein: CASRYRDLDAYNEQFF.